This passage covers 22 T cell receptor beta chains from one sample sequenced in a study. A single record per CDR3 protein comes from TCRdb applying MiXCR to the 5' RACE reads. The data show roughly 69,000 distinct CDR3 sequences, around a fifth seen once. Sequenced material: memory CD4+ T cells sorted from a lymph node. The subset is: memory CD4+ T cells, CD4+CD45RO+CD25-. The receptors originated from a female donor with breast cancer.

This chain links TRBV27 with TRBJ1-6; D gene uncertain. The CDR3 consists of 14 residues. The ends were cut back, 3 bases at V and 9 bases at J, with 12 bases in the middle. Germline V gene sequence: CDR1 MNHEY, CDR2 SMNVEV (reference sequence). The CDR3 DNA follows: TGTGCCAGCAGTTTTCGGGATTTTATTTCACCCCTCCACTTT. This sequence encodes CASSFRDFISPLHF.

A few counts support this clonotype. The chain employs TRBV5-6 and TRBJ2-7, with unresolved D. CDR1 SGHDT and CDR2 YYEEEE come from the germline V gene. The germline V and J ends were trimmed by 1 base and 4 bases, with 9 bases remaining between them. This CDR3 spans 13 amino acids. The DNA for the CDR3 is TGTGCCAGCAGCTTGTTTGTAGGGTACGAGCAGTACTTC. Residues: CASSLFVGYEQYF.

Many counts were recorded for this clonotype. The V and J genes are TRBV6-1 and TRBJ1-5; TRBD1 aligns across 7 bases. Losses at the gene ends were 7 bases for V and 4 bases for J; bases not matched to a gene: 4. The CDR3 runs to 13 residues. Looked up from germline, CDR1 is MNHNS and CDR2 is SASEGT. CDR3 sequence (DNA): TGTGCCAGCACGAGGGGGCGGAATCAGCCCCAGCATTTT. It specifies CASTRGRNQPQHF.

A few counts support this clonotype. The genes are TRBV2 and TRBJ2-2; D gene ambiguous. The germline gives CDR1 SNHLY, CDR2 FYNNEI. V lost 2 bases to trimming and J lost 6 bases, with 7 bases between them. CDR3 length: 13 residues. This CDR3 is CASSETQSGELFF. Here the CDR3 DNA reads TGTGCCAGCAGTGAAACACAGTCCGGGGAGCTGTTTTTT.

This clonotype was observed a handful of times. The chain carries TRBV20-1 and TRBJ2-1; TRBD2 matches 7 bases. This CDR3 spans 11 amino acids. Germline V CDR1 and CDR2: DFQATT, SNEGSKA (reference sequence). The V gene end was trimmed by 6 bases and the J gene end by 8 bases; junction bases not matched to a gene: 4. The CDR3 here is CSAGRVDEQFF. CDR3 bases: TGCAGTGCAGGGAGGGTCGATGAGCAGTTCTTC.

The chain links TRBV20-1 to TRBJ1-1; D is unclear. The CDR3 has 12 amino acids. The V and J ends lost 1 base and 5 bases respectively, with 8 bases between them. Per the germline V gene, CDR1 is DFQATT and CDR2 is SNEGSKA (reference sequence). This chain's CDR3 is CSARVRETEAFF. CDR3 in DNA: TGCAGTGCTAGAGTCCGGGAGACTGAAGCTTTCTTT.

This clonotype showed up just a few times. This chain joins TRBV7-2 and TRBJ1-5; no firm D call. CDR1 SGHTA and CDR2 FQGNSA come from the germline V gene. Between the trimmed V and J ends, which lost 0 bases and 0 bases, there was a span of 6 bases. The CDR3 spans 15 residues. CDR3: CASSLAYHSNQPQHF. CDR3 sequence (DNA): TGTGCCAGCAGCTTAGCCTACCATAGCAATCAGCCCCAGCATTTT. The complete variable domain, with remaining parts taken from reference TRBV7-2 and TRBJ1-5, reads GAGVSQSPSNKVTEKGKDVELRCDPISGHTALYWYRQSLGQGLEFLIYFQGNSAPDKSGLPSDRFSAERTGGSVSTLTIQRTQQEDSAVYLCASSLAYHSNQPQHFGDGTRLSIL.

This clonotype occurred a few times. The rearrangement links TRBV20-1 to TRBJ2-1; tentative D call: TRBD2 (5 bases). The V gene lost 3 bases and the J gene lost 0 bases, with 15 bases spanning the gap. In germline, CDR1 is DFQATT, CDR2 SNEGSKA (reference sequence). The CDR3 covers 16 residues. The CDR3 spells CSASNRLSGSYNEQFF. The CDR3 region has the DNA TGCAGTGCTAGTAATAGACTATCTGGCTCCTACAATGAGCAGTTCTTC.

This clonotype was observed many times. The chain's CDR3 is CSARSGGYEKLFF. The CDR3 nucleotides are TGCAGTGCCCGTTCAGGGGGCTATGAAAAACTGTTTTTT. This rearrangement joins TRBV20-1 to TRBJ1-4; 8 nucleotides match TRBD1. Germline V gene lookup returns CDR1 DFQATT and CDR2 SNEGSKA (reference sequence). V was pared by 6 bases and J by 6 bases, with 6 bases of the junction left unmatched. The CDR3 has 13 amino acids.

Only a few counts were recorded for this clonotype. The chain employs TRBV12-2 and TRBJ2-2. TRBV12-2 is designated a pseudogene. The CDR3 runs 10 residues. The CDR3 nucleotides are TGTGCAAGTCGCTTAGGGGACCTGTTTTTT. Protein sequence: CASRLGDLFF.

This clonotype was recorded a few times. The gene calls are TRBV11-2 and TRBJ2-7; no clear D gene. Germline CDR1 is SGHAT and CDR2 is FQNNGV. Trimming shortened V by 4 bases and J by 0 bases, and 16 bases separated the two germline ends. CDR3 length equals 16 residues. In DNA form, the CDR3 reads TGTGCCAGCAGCTCGTATCACGGCAAAAGCTCCTACGAGCAGTACTTC. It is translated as CASSSYHGKSSYEQYF.

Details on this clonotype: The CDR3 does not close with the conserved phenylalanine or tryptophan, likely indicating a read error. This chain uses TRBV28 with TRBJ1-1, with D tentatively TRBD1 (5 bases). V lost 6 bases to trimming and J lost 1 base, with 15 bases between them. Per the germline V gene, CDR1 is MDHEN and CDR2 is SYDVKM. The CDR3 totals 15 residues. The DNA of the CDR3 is TGTGCCAGCAGCCCTCCCGGGGCAGAGAACACTGAAGCTTTCTCT. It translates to CASSPPGAENTEAFS.

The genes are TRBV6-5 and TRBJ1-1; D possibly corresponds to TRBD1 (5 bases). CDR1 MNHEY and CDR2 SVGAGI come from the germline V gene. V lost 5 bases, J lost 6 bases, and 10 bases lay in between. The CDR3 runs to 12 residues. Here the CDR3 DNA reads TGTGCCAGCAGTGCACGGGGCTCTGAAGCTTTCTTT. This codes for CASSARGSEAFF.

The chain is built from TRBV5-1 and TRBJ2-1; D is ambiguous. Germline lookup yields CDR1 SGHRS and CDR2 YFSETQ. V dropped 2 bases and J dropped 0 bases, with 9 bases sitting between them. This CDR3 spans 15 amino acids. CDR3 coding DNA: TGCGCCAGCAGCTTATGGGATAGCTCCTACAATGAGCAGTTCTTC. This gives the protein CASSLWDSSYNEQFF.

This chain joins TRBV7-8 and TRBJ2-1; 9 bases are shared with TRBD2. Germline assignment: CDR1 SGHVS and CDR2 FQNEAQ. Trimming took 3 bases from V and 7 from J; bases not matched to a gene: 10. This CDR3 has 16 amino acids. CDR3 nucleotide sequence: TGTGCCAGCAGCTTCCTTAGCGGGGGCTTTCCGAATGAGCAGTTCTTC. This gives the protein CASSFLSGGFPNEQFF. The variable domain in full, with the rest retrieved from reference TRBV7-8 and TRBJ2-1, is GAGVSQSPRYKVAKRGQDVALRCDPISGHVSLFWYQQALGQGPEFLTYFQNEAQLDKSGLPSDRFFAERPEGSVSTLKIQRTQQEDSAVYLCASSFLSGGFPNEQFFGPGTRLTVL.

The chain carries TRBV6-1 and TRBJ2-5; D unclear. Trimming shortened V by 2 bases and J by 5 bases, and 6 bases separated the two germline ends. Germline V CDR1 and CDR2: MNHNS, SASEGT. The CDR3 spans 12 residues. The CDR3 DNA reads TGTGCCAGCAGTGAACAAAGGGAGACCCAGTACTTC. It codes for CASSEQRETQYF.

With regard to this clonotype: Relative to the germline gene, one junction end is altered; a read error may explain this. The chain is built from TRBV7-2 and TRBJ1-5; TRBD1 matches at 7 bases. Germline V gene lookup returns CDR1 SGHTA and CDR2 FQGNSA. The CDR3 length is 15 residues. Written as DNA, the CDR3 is TGTGCCAGCAGCTTATCAGGGGGTAGCAATCAGCCCCAGCAGTTT. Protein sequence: CASSLSGGSNQPQQF.

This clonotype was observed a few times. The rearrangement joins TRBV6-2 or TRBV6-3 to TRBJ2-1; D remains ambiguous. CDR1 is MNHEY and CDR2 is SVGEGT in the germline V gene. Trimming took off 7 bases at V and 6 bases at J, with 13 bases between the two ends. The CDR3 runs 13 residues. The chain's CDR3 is CASTATRVNEQFF. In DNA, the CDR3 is TGTGCCAGCACCGCGACCCGGGTCAATGAGCAGTTCTTC.

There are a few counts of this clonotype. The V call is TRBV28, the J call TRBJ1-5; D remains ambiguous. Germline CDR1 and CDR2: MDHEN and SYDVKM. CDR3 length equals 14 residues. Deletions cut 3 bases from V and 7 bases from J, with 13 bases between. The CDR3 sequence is CASSLPGVRQPQHF. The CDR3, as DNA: TGTGCCAGCAGTTTGCCTGGGGTTCGGCAGCCCCAGCATTTT.

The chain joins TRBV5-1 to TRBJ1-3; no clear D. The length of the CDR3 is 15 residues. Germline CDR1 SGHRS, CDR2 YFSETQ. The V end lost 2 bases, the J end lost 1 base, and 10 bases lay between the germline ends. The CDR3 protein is CASSFGFPSGNTIYF. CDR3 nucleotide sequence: TGCGCCAGCAGCTTTGGGTTTCCATCTGGAAACACCATATATTTT.

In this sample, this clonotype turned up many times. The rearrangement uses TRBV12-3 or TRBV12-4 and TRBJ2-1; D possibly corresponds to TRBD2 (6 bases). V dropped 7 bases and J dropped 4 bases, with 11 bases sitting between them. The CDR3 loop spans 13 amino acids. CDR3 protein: CASTGLGYNEQFF. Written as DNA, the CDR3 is TGTGCCAGCACGGGACTGGGGTACAATGAGCAGTTCTTC.

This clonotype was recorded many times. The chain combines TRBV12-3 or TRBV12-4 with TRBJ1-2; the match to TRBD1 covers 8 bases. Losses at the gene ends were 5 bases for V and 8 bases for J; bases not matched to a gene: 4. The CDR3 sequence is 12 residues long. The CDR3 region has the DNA TGTGCCAGCAGTAACAGGGGGAACGGCTACACCTTC. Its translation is CASSNRGNGYTF.